This passage covers 18 T cell receptor beta chains from one sample sequenced in a study of cytomegalovirus exposure and HLA in healthy donors. PCR was performed using 60 Vbeta and 13 Jbeta primers. Only in-frame clones appear in the TCRdb table, and some are missing; sequencing was by immunoSEQ multiplex PCR. This repertoire shows 75,000 to 100,000 clones, around 73% found once; its top ten account for over 0.95%. The sequencing sample was made of PBMCs. Receptors originate from a female donor in good health and CMV-seronegative.

The CDR3 DNA follows: TGCGCCAGCAGCCTCCGGGACAGGGGTTGGGACACTGAAGCTTTCTTT. The encoded protein is CASSLRDRGWDTEAFF. The chain couples TRBV4-3 to TRBJ1-1, with 10 bases matching TRBD1. From germline, CDR1 is LGHNA and CDR2 YSLEER. V shed 4 bases and J 3 bases; nucleotides not matched to a gene: 8. The CDR3 sequence is 16 residues long.

The chain has TRBV30 and TRBJ2-3; 8 bases align to TRBD1. The CDR3 is 17 residues long. V shed 4 bases and J 0 bases; nucleotides not matched to a gene: 12. Per germline, CDR1 GTSNPN and CDR2 SVGIG (reference sequence). The CDR3: CAWIRTGLSSSTDTQYF. The CDR3 DNA is TGTGCCTGGATTAGGACAGGGTTATCCAGTAGCACAGATACGCAGTATTTT.

The chain employs TRBV30 and TRBJ2-7, with 10 bases identical to TRBD2. V dropped 2 bases and J dropped 9; count of bases not matched to a gene: 4. Germline lookup yields CDR1 GTSNPN and CDR2 SVGIG (reference sequence). This CDR3 has 12 residues. This chain's CDR3 is CAWSPGLARQYF. CDR3 in DNA: TGTGCCTGGAGTCCGGGACTAGCGAGGCAGTACTTC.

This clone was picked up one time. The chain has TRBV4-3 and TRBJ2-7, with D hard to call. Trimming took 1 base from V and 2 from J, leaving 12 bases between them. Germline V gives CDR1 LGHNA, CDR2 YSLEER. The CDR3 consists of 15 residues. The CDR3 reads CASSQGFGSTYEQYF. For the CDR3, the DNA is TGCGCCAGCAGCCAAGGTTTCGGTTCTACCTACGAGCAGTACTTC.

The V gene is TRBV27, the J gene TRBJ2-2, with D perhaps matching TRBD1 (5 bases). The V and J ends lost 6 bases and 2 bases respectively, with 10 bases between them. The V gene's germline CDR1 is MNHEY and CDR2 SMNVEV (reference sequence). The CDR3 runs to 14 residues. DNA of the CDR3: TGTGCCAGCAGCTTCCGGACAAACACCGGGGAGCTGTTTTTT. This gives the protein CASSFRTNTGELFF.

The rearrangement uses TRBV5-4 and TRBJ2-5; 9 bases are shared with TRBD1. This CDR3 is 16 amino acids long. Looked up from germline, CDR1 is SGHNT and CDR2 is YYREEE (reference sequence). J gave up 9 bases and V 3 bases, and 15 bases lay outside the gene matches. CDR3 DNA: TGTGCCAGCAGCTATCCTGGGGACAGGGTGTTCGAGGCCCAGTACTTC. As protein: CASSYPGDRVFEAQYF.

A few counts support this clone. The chain joins TRBV29-1 to TRBJ2-5, with a possible D match to TRBD2 (5 bases). The CDR3 extends over 12 amino acids. V was cut by 6 bases and J by 1 base, with 9 bases left in between. The germline V gene has CDR1 SQVTM and CDR2 ANQGSEA. CDR3 residues: CSVRGPQETQYF. The CDR3 bases are TGCAGCGTAAGAGGGCCCCAAGAGACCCAGTACTTC.

The V call is TRBV27, the J call TRBJ2-5; 8 bases agree with TRBD1. There are 15 residues in the CDR3. The V segment lost 3 bases and the J segment 1 base; nucleotides outside the gene matches: 4. Germline CDR1 and CDR2: MNHEY and SMNVEV (reference sequence). The CDR3, as DNA: TGTGCCAGCAGTTTCGGGACAGGTCGCCAAGAGACCCAGTACTTC. Translation: CASSFGTGRQETQYF.

This chain links TRBV29-1 with TRBJ1-2; 9 nucleotides line up with TRBD1. The V segment lost 4 bases and the J segment 6 bases; nucleotides outside the gene matches: 6. There are 13 residues in the CDR3. The germline V gene has CDR1 SQVTM and CDR2 ANQGSEA. CDR3 protein: CSVVQQGANGYTF. CDR3 coding DNA: TGCAGCGTTGTCCAACAGGGGGCGAATGGCTACACCTTC.

Note on this clone: The conserved closing phenylalanine or tryptophan is absent in this CDR3, likely reflecting a read error. The DNA is left out, because the CDR3 cannot be placed on it with certainty; the CDR3 is given as TCRdb lists it. This chain uses TRBV7-9 with TRBJ1-1; the D call in the table, TRBD1, was not verified against the DNA. CDR1 is SEHNR, CDR2 FQNEAQ, per germline (reference sequence). The CDR3 is 12 residues long, counting both termini. The CDR3 spells CASSFGTGGAYA.

V gene TRBV28 combines with J gene TRBJ2-2, with 7 bases fitting TRBD2. V lost 3 bases and J lost 4; bases outside the gene matches: 5. This CDR3 comprises 15 residues. Germline loops: CDR1 MDHEN, CDR2 SYDVKM. The CDR3 reads CASSFGPSGTGELFF. The CDR3 coding sequence is TGTGCCAGCAGTTTCGGGCCTAGCGGCACCGGGGAGCTGTTTTTT.

The V and J genes are TRBV14 and TRBJ2-7; no reliable D call. V was pared by 1 base and J by 4 bases, with 14 bases between. Germline V gene sequence: CDR1 SGHDN, CDR2 FVKESK. This CDR3 comprises 15 residues. For the CDR3, the DNA is TGTGCCAGCAGCCAAGGACTCTCTCCTAGTTACGAGCAGTACTTC. Encoded protein: CASSQGLSPSYEQYF.

This clone turned up a few times. The chain recombines TRBV27 with TRBJ2-3; no clear D. V gave up 5 bases and J gave up 2 bases, with 8 bases separating them. Germline CDR1 and CDR2: MNHEY and SMNVEV (reference sequence). The CDR3 loop spans 13 amino acids. The CDR3 loop reads CASSKSNTDTQYF. The CDR3 DNA follows: TGTGCCAGCAGTAAGAGCAACACAGATACGCAGTATTTT.

This clone was detected only a few times. The chain links TRBV6-5 to TRBJ2-1; weak D call: TRBD2 (6 bases). Trimming shortened V by 2 bases and J by 0 bases, and 8 bases separated the two germline ends. This CDR3 contains 15 residues. The germline CDR1 and CDR2 sequences are MNHEY and SVGAGI. CDR3 region: CASSYGGNSYNEQFF. In DNA form, the CDR3 reads TGTGCCAGCAGTTACGGGGGGAACTCCTACAATGAGCAGTTCTTC.

The gene calls are TRBV6-5 and TRBJ1-2; possibly TRBD1 for D (6 bases). Germline V CDR1 and CDR2: MNHEY, SVGAGI. The V gene lost 0 bases and the J gene lost 5 bases, with 10 bases spanning the gap. This CDR3 region has 14 residues. The CDR3: CASSYSGGLYGYTF. Written as DNA, the CDR3 is TGTGCCAGCAGTTACTCGGGGGGGCTTTATGGCTACACCTTC.

The CDR3 sequence is CASSPGAEQYF. The CDR3 DNA sequence: TGTGCCAGCTCACCAGGGGCTGAGCAGTACTTC. The chain employs TRBV18 and TRBJ2-7, with D possibly being TRBD1 (5 bases). The V end lost 2 bases, the J end lost 7 bases, and 6 bases lay between the germline ends. The length of the CDR3 is 11 residues. Germline V gene lookup returns CDR1 KGHSH and CDR2 LQKENI.

There are a few counts of this clone. The gene calls are TRBV14 and TRBJ1-1; TRBD1 agrees at 9 bases. The V gene end was trimmed by 3 bases and the J gene end by 6 bases; junction bases not matched to a gene: 8. The CDR3 has 15 residues. Germline lookup yields CDR1 SGHDN and CDR2 FVKESK. The CDR3 nucleotides are TGTGCCAGCAGCCACTTTCTCGGACAGGGGTCTGAAGCTTTCTTT. Translated, it gives CASSHFLGQGSEAFF.

This clone was seen once. The chain joins TRBV28 to TRBJ2-7, with TRBD2 matching over 10 bases. The V gene end was trimmed by 7 bases and the J gene end by 2 bases; junction bases not matched to a gene: 17. Germline V gene lookup returns CDR1 MDHEN and CDR2 SYDVKM. The CDR3 contains 18 residues. The CDR3 DNA sequence: TGTGCCAGCAACCGCGACCTAGAACTAGCGGGACTTCCCTACGAGCAGTACTTC. It encodes CASNRDLELAGLPYEQYF. Full variable domain (outside the CDR3, taken from reference TRBV28 and TRBJ2-7): DVKVTQSSRYLVKRTGEKVFLECVQDMDHENMFWYRQDPGLGLRLIYFSYDVKMKEKGDIPEGYSVSREKKERFSLILESASTNQTSMYLCASNRDLELAGLPYEQYFGPGTRLTVT.